Below, 10 T cell receptor beta chains from the same sample are listed, as sequenced in a study of T cell repertoires in cytomegalovirus infection. One entry per CDR3 protein, called by TCRdb with MiXCR from the reads. The repertoire holds more than 250,000 distinct CDR3 sequences, with roughly an eighth as singletons. Sequencing used PBMCs. These receptors all stem from a human donor in good health (CMV status not recorded). Some clones in this sample may be carry-over from other donors' samples.

At least ten counts were recorded for this clonotype. The chain combines TRBV4-1 with TRBJ1-4; TRBD1 might be the D (6 bases). Germline V gene sequence: CDR1 MGHRA, CDR2 YSYEKL. The V end lost 4 bases, the J end lost 7 bases, and 16 bases lay between the germline ends. The CDR3 has 15 amino acids. CDR3 loop: CASSPPPGAAEKLFF. In nucleotides, the CDR3 is TGCGCCAGCAGCCCCCCCCCGGGGGCGGCTGAAAAACTGTTTTTT.

The chain combines TRBV29-1 with TRBJ1-1; weak D call: TRBD1 (5 bases). Germline CDR1 and CDR2: SQVTM and ANQGSEA. The V end lost 7 bases, the J end lost 5 bases, and 8 bases lay between the germline ends. This CDR3 contains 10 residues. Written as DNA, the CDR3 is TGCAGCGCACGGGGGACTGAAGCTTTCTTT. It encodes CSARGTEAFF.

A few counts support this clonotype. The chain couples TRBV20-1 to TRBJ2-1; 16 bases fit TRBD2. J lost 9 bases, V lost 6 bases, and 14 bases had no gene match. The CDR3 totals 17 residues. Germline V gene data show CDR1 as DFQATT and CDR2 as SNEGSKA (reference sequence). The CDR3 DNA follows: TGCAGTGCAACTCTGCCGGGACTAGCGGGGGGGCTTACTGAGCAGTTCTTC. The encoded protein is CSATLPGLAGGLTEQFF.

This clonotype showed up many times. This sequence joins TRBV7-2 and TRBJ1-5, with TRBD1 identical over 8 bases. Germline trimming cut 1 base from V and 9 bases from J; bases unmatched to any gene: 11. This CDR3 region has 16 residues. CDR1 and CDR2 (germline): SGHTA, FQGNSA. CDR3 protein: CASSLGGGQGPRPQHF. As DNA, the CDR3 is TGTGCCAGCAGCTTAGGAGGTGGACAGGGACCCCGGCCCCAGCATTTT.

This clonotype was recorded many times. V gene TRBV4-2 combines with J gene TRBJ2-7; D not certain. The CDR3 spans 14 residues. Trimming stripped 6 bases from V and 1 base from J, with 13 bases between. Germline V gene lookup returns CDR1 LGHNA and CDR2 YNFKEQ. In DNA form, the CDR3 reads TGTGCCAGCAGTTCAGCGCAACTTTCCTACGAGCAGTACTTC. Protein product: CASSSAQLSYEQYF.

There are many counts of this clonotype. CDR3 region: CASSLSPGRGNYGYTF. CDR3 nucleotides: TGTGCCAGCAGTTTGAGTCCCGGTCGGGGTAACTATGGCTACACCTTC. The chain joins TRBV12-3 or TRBV12-4 to TRBJ1-2, with D unresolved. The length of the CDR3 is 16 residues. Trimming took 3 bases from V and 1 from J, leaving 15 bases between them.

This clonotype has at least ten counts. DNA for the CDR3: TGTGCCAGTAGTGCAACGGGACAGCGCTCGAACACTGAAGCTTTCTTT. This encodes CASSATGQRSNTEAFF. This chain joins TRBV19 and TRBJ1-1; 7 bases are a match to TRBD1. With 5 bases clipped from V and 1 base from J, the junction kept 10 bases outside the gene matches. CDR1 is LNHDA, CDR2 SQIVND, per germline (reference sequence). This CDR3 is 16 amino acids long.

This clonotype showed up many times. The chain couples TRBV24-1 to TRBJ2-5; 9 bases are shared with TRBD2. Germline assignment: CDR1 KGHDR and CDR2 SFDVKD. V lost 1 base to trimming and J lost 2 bases; unmatched junction nucleotides: 1. CDR3 length: 15 amino acids. Written as DNA, the CDR3 is TGTGCCACCAGTGATTTTCTAGCGGGGCAAGAGACCCAGTACTTC. Its protein product is CATSDFLAGQETQYF.

This clonotype appeared many times. CDR3 nucleotides: TGTGCCAGCAGCTTAAATGGAAAAGATACGCAGTATTTT. Its protein product is CASSLNGKDTQYF. The chain couples TRBV7-6 to TRBJ2-3, with unresolved D. Looked up from germline, CDR1 is SGHVS and CDR2 is FNYEAQ. The CDR3 runs to 13 residues. Trimming pared 2 bases from V and 5 bases from J, leaving 8 bases between. Filled out from reference TRBV7-6 and TRBJ2-3, the complete variable domain reads GAGVSQSPRYKVTKRGQDVALRCDPISGHVSLYWYRQALGQGPEFLTYFNYEAQQDKSGLPNDRFSAERPEGSISTLTIQRTEQRDSAMYRCASSLNGKDTQYFGPGTRLTVL.

V and J are TRBV14 and TRBJ2-3, with D maybe TRBD2 (6 bases). Trimming removed 0 bases at V and 14 bases at J, with 15 bases between. Germline V gene data show CDR1 as SGHDN and CDR2 as FVKESK. CDR3 length: 13 amino acids. The CDR3 coding sequence is TGTGCCAGCAGCCAAGATGTCCGCGGGGAGACGTATTTT. Its protein product is CASSQDVRGETYF.